A single sample gave rise to the 20 T cell receptor beta chains below, sequenced in a study of blood T cell repertoires in COVID-19. Here immunoSEQ multiplex PCR was the method, and the copy in TCRdb shows in-frame clones only, minus some. The sample has around 100,000 clones, 82% seen once. Source material: peripheral blood. The receptors come from a man between 65 and 80 years old with acute or convalescent COVID-19.

This chain uses TRBV5-1 with TRBJ1-1; D gene uncertain. CDR1 and CDR2 (germline): SGHRS, YFSETQ. V dropped 0 bases and J dropped 7 bases, with 13 bases sitting between them. The CDR3 has 14 amino acids. The CDR3 bases are TGCGCCAGCAGCTTGGCCGAAGGAAGGAGTGAAGCTTTCTTT. It encodes CASSLAEGRSEAFF.

The rearrangement uses TRBV24-1 and TRBJ1-4; TRBD1 matches 7 bases. The CDR3 is made up of 19 amino acids. Germline CDR1 and CDR2: KGHDR and SFDVKD. With 4 bases clipped from V and 0 bases from J, the junction kept 13 bases outside the gene matches. The CDR3 DNA sequence: TGTGCCACCAGTGACACCCCCCGACAGGGTCTAACAACTAATGAAAAACTGTTTTTT. This gives the protein CATSDTPRQGLTTNEKLFF.

CDR3 DNA: TGTGCCAGTAGTATGGGGACAGGGGCGAATTCAAACATTCAGTACTTC. It specifies CASSMGTGANSNIQYF. The chain couples TRBV19 to TRBJ2-4, with 10 bases identical to TRBD1. Germline V CDR1 and CDR2: LNHDA, SQIVND (reference sequence). J lost 6 bases, V lost 3 bases, and 8 bases had no gene match. The CDR3 contains 16 residues.

The rearrangement uses TRBV5-8 and TRBJ1-4; the match to TRBD1 covers 7 bases. The CDR3 sequence is 16 residues long. CDR1 and CDR2 from the germline V gene are SGHTS and YDEGEE. J was trimmed by 5 bases and V by 4 bases; bases with no gene match: 11. The CDR3 DNA is TGTGCCAGCAGCCCTTTCGGCAGGGGGAGAAATGAAAAACTGTTTTTT. This sequence encodes CASSPFGRGRNEKLFF.

The rearrangement uses TRBV25-1 and TRBJ2-3; possibly TRBD1 for D (5 bases). Trimming took 3 bases from V and 8 from J, leaving 9 bases between them. This CDR3 has 12 residues. Germline CDR1 MGHDK, CDR2 SYGVNS. CDR3 sequence (DNA): TGTGCCAGCAGTGACAGGGTAGTTACGCAGTATTTT. Residues: CASSDRVVTQYF.

The V and J genes are TRBV2 and TRBJ2-7; tentative D call: TRBD1 (6 bases). The CDR3 sequence is 16 residues long. The V gene lost 0 bases and the J gene lost 1 base, with 13 bases spanning the gap. Germline V gene lookup returns CDR1 SNHLY and CDR2 FYNNEI. The CDR3 DNA is TGTGCCAGCAGTGAAGCGCTCGGGCAGGGGTCCTACGAGCAGTACTTC. It yields the protein CASSEALGQGSYEQYF.

The chain is built from TRBV28 and TRBJ1-3, with TRBD1 identical over 7 bases. CDR3 length: 18 amino acids. The trim removed 1 base at V and 4 bases at J, leaving 13 bases unmatched. Germline CDR1 MDHEN, CDR2 SYDVKM. CDR3 loop: CASSLLGKGGSSGNTIYF. The CDR3 DNA reads TGTGCCAGCAGTTTATTAGGGAAAGGGGGCTCTTCAGGAAACACCATATATTTT.

The rearrangement links TRBV7-2 to TRBJ1-2; weak D call: TRBD1 (6 bases). The V end lost 5 bases, the J end lost 5 bases, and 15 bases lay between the germline ends. Germline V CDR1 and CDR2: SGHTA, FQGNSA. The CDR3 sequence is 14 residues long. CDR3 residues: CASSATGTRYGYTF. CDR3 DNA sequence: TGTGCCAGCAGCGCTACAGGGACTAGGTATGGCTACACCTTC.

This chain links TRBV7-8 with TRBJ2-2; 12 bases agree with TRBD2. Unmatched junction bases numbered 5, after V lost 5 bases and J lost 4 bases. Germline lookup yields CDR1 SGHVS and CDR2 FQNEAQ. This CDR3 has 16 residues. CDR3 in DNA: TGTGCCAGCAGCGCTCTAGCGGGGGGGATCACCGGGGAGCTGTTTTTT. It is translated as CASSALAGGITGELFF.

The CDR3 spells CASSGGDSTGELFF. CDR3 nucleotides: TGCGCCAGCAGCGGAGGGGACAGTACCGGGGAGCTGTTTTTT. The V call is TRBV5-1, the J call TRBJ2-2, with a tentative D call TRBD1 (7 bases). V gave up 4 bases and J gave up 5 bases, with 12 bases separating them. CDR1 is SGHRS, CDR2 YFSETQ, per germline. The CDR3 is 14 residues long.

The chain employs TRBV6-5 and TRBJ2-7, with D possibly TRBD1 on 5 matching bases. The CDR3 runs 14 residues. Trimming took off 7 bases at V and 1 base at J, with 14 bases between the two ends. Germline CDR1 and CDR2: MNHEY and SVGAGI. This CDR3 reads CASKARQQSYEQYF. In DNA, the CDR3 is TGTGCCAGCAAAGCTAGACAGCAATCCTACGAGCAGTACTTC.

The rearrangement uses TRBV7-3 and TRBJ2-1; 11 bases are a match to TRBD2. V was pared by 6 bases and J by 5 bases, with 15 bases of the junction left unmatched. The CDR3 has 18 residues. Germline V gives CDR1 SGHTA, CDR2 FQGTGA. Here the CDR3 DNA reads TGTGCCAGCAGGTTAGCGGGAGGGCCGGCTTTCGCTAACAATGAGCAGTTCTTC. This sequence encodes CASRLAGGPAFANNEQFF.

The chain employs TRBV30 and TRBJ1-1; no firm D call. Germline CDR1 reads GTSNPN; CDR2 reads SVGIG (reference sequence). The CDR3 contains 13 residues. The ends were cut back, 0 bases at V and 1 base at J, with 6 bases in the middle. CDR3 in amino acids: CAWSVRENTEAFF. In nucleotides, the CDR3 is TGTGCCTGGAGTGTACGAGAGAACACTGAAGCTTTCTTT.

The chain has TRBV12-5 and TRBJ1-2, with TRBD1 identical over 9 bases. The CDR3 totals 14 residues. Germline V gene sequence: CDR1 LGHNT, CDR2 FRNRAP. Trimming cost V 1 base and J 8 bases; bases outside gene matches: 5. DNA for the CDR3: TGTGCTAGTGGTTTGGGGACAGGGGAGGGCGGCTACACCTTC. It specifies CASGLGTGEGGYTF.

The chain has TRBV25-1 and TRBJ2-7; TRBD1 is a possible D gene (6 bases). The CDR3 totals 15 residues. V lost 4 bases, J lost 0 bases, and 13 bases lay in between. Germline V CDR1 and CDR2: MGHDK, SYGVNS. CDR3 sequence reads: CASSASTGSSYEQYF. CDR3 nucleotide sequence: TGTGCCAGCAGTGCATCGACAGGAAGCTCCTACGAGCAGTACTTC.

This chain links TRBV5-1 with TRBJ1-2, with TRBD1 identical over 7 bases. CDR3 length: 14 residues. CDR1 and CDR2 from the germline V gene are SGHRS and YFSETQ. Trimming removed 4 bases from V and 1 base from J; junction bases left unmatched: 4. In nucleotides, the CDR3 is TGCGCCAGCAGCACCGGGGACAGTAACTATGGCTACACCTTC. Protein sequence: CASSTGDSNYGYTF.

The gene calls are TRBV28 and TRBJ1-6; TRBD1 is a possible D gene (6 bases). V was shortened by 3 bases and J by 1 base, with 13 bases between the two germline ends. Germline CDR1 MDHEN, CDR2 SYDVKM. The CDR3 is 17 residues long. The CDR3 region is CASSFGGHWSYNSPLHF. The CDR3 bases are TGTGCCAGCAGTTTTGGGGGACATTGGTCCTATAATTCACCCCTCCACTTT.

This chain links TRBV7-9 with TRBJ2-5; maybe TRBD2 (6 bases). Germline V gene sequence: CDR1 SEHNR, CDR2 FQNEAQ (reference sequence). CDR3 length: 15 amino acids. Trimming pared 6 bases from V and 0 bases from J, leaving 14 bases between. DNA of the CDR3: TGTGCCAGCAGTCCACCGGGACTGTACCAAGAGACCCAGTACTTC. Translating gives CASSPPGLYQETQYF.

V is TRBV14 and J is TRBJ1-1, with D unclear. The ends were cut back, 4 bases at V and 5 bases at J, with 17 bases in the middle. The CDR3 length is 15 residues. Germline V gene sequence: CDR1 SGHDN, CDR2 FVKESK. Here the CDR3 reads CASSPPPGKGTEAFF. The CDR3 DNA follows: TGTGCCAGCAGCCCCCCCCCGGGGAAAGGGACTGAAGCTTTCTTT.

V and J are TRBV7-2 and TRBJ2-1, with 9 bases matching TRBD2. V dropped 1 base and J dropped 4; count of bases not matched to a gene: 8. The CDR3 contains 17 residues. Germline lookup yields CDR1 SGHTA and CDR2 FQGNSA. Here the CDR3 reads CASSLVPLAGFYNEQFF. CDR3 DNA: TGTGCCAGCAGCTTAGTGCCGCTAGCGGGGTTTTACAATGAGCAGTTCTTC.